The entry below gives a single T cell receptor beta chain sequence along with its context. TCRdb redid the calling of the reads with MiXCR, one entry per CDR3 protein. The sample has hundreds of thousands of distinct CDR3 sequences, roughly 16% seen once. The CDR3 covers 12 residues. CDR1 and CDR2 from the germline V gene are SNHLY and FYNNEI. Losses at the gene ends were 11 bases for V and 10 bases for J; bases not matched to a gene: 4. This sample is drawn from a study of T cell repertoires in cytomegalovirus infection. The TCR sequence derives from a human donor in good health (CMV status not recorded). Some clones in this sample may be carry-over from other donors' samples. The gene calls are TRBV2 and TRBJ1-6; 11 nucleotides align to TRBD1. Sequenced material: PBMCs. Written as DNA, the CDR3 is TGTGCCGGTCGGGACAGGGGGTCACCCCTCCACTTT. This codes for CAGRDRGSPLHF.